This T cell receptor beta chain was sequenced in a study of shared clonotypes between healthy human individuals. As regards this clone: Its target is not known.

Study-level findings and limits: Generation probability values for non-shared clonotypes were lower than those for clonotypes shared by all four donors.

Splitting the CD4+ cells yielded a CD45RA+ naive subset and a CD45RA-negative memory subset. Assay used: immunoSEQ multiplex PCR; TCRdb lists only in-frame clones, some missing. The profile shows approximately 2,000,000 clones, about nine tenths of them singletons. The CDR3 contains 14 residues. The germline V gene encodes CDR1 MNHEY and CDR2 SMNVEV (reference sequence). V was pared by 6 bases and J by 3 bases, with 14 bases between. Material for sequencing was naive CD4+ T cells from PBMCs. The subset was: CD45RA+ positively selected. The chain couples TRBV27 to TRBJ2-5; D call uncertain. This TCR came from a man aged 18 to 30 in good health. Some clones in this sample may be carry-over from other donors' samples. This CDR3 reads CASRRLGIKETQYF. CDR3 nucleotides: TGTGCCAGCAGACGACTGGGGATAAAAGAGACCCAGTACTTC.